This TCR beta chain was identified during a study of identical twins (dated by TCRdb to the mid-2010s). For the wider study: To test whether fetal clonotypes persist, the study used deep sequencing on TCR alpha and beta repertoires from monozygotic twins, unrelated adults of various ages, and cord blood. Replicate twin experiments were performed at different times using different library preparation protocols to rule out contamination. On the study overall, not on this receptor specifically: Because the same donors could not be followed over many years, the conclusions depended on cross-sectional statistical analysis. Abundant cord blood beta clonotypes carried fewer insertions; young adult naive repertoires showed a weaker similar trend, while memory repertoires showed none. In monozygotic twins, recombination models systematically underestimated out-of-frame TCR alpha sharing, but the models matched the sharing seen between unrelated individuals. Compared with coincidental sharing between unrelated individuals, out-of-frame TCR alpha sequences shared between twins had an excess of sequences with low generation probability. Excess twin sharing in beta out-of-frame sequences was weaker because fewer shared sequences lowered the signal-to-noise ratio. Zero-insertion analyses could be partly confounded by invariant T cells such as MAIT and iNKT, although diverse VJ usage argued against such confounding for most clonotypes.

V is clipped by 11 bases and J by 6 bases, and the sequence between their germline boundaries is 20 bases long. Measured from the cysteine to the phenylalanine, the CDR3 is 14 residues long. CDR3 DNA is the only sequence kept; it has 42 bases, read in frame from the first base. Per the germline V gene, MDHEN is the CDR1 and SYDVKM is the CDR2. This clonotype turned up a few times. The target of this receptor is not known. No qualities accompany the bases; no much larger clone lies one base away. The method was 5' RACE. Sequenced on an Illumina HiSeq 2000. Template switching introduced a universal primer binding site; the final cDNA contained a unique molecular identifier, enabling accurate counting of TCR cDNA molecules. Specific primers in the conserved constant-segment region were used to synthesize first-strand cDNA for TCR alpha and beta chains. To control for contamination, each cDNA library was double barcoded with a SMART-Mk sample barcode plus Illumina barcodes. TruSeq adapter sequences along with Illumina sample barcodes were introduced in two successive PCR steps. Sequencing of the TCR alpha and beta cDNA libraries was done on the Illumina HiSeq platform using custom primers. For the original study's pipeline: Raw reads were processed with MiGEC to extract unique molecular identifiers, and MiXCR was used to determine CDR3 positions. Recombination models were inferred per individual with the repgenHMM and IGoR tools using an EM algorithm. Shared clonotypes were analyzed with the tcR package in R, and sharing was normalized by the product of cloneset sizes. Out-of-frame nonproductive sequences were analyzed to study raw recombination free of thymic and clonal selection effects. Using fastp at Q25 and MiXCR, TCRdb reprocessed the public reads and kept productive beta chains. When rows share a CDR3 protein, they turn into one entry using the most common DNA and genes. These V and J calls are TCRdb output, not the study's own analysis. The sample table records about 890,000 distinct CDR3 sequences; around 12% of these occur just once. About 1.6% of the sample belongs to the ten largest clones.

Only healthy Caucasian donors were included. Three pairs of female monozygotic twins, all aged roughly 18 to 30 years, made up the twin cohort. Peripheral blood mononuclear cells were the source from which RNA for the TCR libraries was isolated. The same data also went into a second study, on yellow fever vaccine responses in identical twins. As that second study puts it: According to the authors, in identical twins the way T cells responded to vaccination appeared partly convergent and partly personalized. Focusing on identical twins, the study followed the T cell clones that responded to the vaccine, and did so with precision.

The clonotype was recovered from a woman aged 18-29 years in good health. Sequencing input: PBMCs. The sequence joins TRBV28 to TRBJ2-1; no D segment can be confidently identified. In nucleotide form, the sequence is TGTGCCGCGACCCCTGGGCTAGTAATCAATGAGCAGTTCTTC. It specifies CAATPGLVINEQFF.